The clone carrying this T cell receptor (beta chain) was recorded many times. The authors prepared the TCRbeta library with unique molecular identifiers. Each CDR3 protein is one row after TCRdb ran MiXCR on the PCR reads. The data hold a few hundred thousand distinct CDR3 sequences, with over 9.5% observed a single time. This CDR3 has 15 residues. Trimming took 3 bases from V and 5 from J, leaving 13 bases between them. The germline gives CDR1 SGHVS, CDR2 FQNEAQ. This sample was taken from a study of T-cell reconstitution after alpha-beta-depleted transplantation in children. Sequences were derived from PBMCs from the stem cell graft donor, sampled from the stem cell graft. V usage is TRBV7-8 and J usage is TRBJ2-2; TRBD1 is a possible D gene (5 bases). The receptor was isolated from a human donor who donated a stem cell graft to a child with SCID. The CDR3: CASSLPRDWTGELFF. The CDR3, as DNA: TGTGCCAGCAGCTTGCCCAGGGATTGGACCGGGGAGCTGTTTTTT.